This TCR beta chain was documented in a study of blood T cell repertoires in COVID-19. Study in general: PBMCs, B-cell-depleted T cells, or T cells provided the cDNA or gDNA that made up the material.

The study assigned cohorts using participant-reported clinical history. Assay used: immunoSEQ multiplex PCR; TCRdb lists only in-frame clones, some missing. The data contain hundreds of thousands of clones, about 89% of them singletons. The germline V gene has CDR1 SGHKS and CDR2 YYEKEE (reference sequence). V shed 5 bases and J shed 1 base, with 15 bases lying between them. This CDR3 region has 15 residues. The genes are TRBV5-5 and TRBJ1-1; tentatively, D is TRBD1 (6 bases). The sample comprised PBMCs or T cells enriched from blood (not recorded which). The receptor's source is a man in his forties who had recovered from COVID-19. CDR3 protein: CASSGPGHPNTEAFF. In DNA form, the CDR3 reads TGTGCCAGCAGTGGACCGGGACACCCGAACACTGAAGCTTTCTTT.